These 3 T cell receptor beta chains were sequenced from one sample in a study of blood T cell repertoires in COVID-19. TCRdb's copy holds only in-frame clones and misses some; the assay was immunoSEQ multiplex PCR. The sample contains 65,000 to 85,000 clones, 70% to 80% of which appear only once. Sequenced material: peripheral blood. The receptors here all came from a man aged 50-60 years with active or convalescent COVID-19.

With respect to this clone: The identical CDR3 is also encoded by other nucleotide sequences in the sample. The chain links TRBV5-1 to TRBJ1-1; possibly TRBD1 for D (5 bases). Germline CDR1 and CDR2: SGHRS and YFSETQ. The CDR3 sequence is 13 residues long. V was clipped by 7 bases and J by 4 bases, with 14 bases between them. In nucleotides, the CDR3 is TGCGCCAGCGGACTTCGGGGGGGCACTGAAGCTTTCTTT. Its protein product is CASGLRGGTEAFF.

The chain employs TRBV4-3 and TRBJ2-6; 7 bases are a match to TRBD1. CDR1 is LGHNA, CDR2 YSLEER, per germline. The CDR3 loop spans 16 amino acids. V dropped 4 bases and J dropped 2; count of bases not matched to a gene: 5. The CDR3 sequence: CASSPRDRAGANVLTF. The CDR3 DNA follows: TGCGCCAGCAGCCCGAGAGACAGGGCTGGGGCCAACGTCCTGACTTTC.

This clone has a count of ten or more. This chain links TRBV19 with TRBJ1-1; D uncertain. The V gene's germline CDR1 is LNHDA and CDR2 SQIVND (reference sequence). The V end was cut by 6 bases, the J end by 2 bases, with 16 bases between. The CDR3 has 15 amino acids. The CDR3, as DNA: TGTGCCAGTAGCCCTCATCAGGCGGGAAACACTGAAGCTTTCTTT. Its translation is CASSPHQAGNTEAFF.